The T cell receptor (beta chain) under discussion was sequenced for a study of blood T cell repertoires in COVID-19. Looking at the study overall: PBMCs, B-cell-depleted T cells, or T cells were the source of the cDNA or gDNA that made up the material.

Participants' reported clinical history set cohort assignment. People in the exposed group encountered a COVID-19 case within 2 weeks before entering the study. The CDR3 sequence is 13 residues long. V dropped 8 bases and J dropped 2; count of bases not matched to a gene: 2. The germline V gene has CDR1 LNHDA and CDR2 SQIVND (reference sequence). This table comes from immunoSEQ multiplex PCR, and its TCRdb copy is limited to in-frame clones, with some not included. Of 200,000 to 250,000 clones detected, approximately 88% appear once; the ten largest clones hold approximately 3.5%. This TCR was sampled from a woman under 40 who had been exposed to COVID-19. V and J are TRBV19 and TRBJ2-7; 11 nucleotides line up with TRBD1. Material for sequencing was PBMCs or T cells enriched from blood (not recorded which). CDR3 in amino acids: CASGGQGAYEQYF. The CDR3 bases are TGTGCCAGTGGGGGACAGGGGGCCTACGAGCAGTACTTC.